This T cell receptor beta chain emerged from a study of cytomegalovirus exposure and HLA in healthy donors. There were likely unrecorded immune exposures, though donors were nominally healthy when sampled. Broader study findings: Reports credit the classifier with highly specific, highly sensitive diagnosis of cytomegalovirus status.

This CDR3 contains 15 residues. Germline CDR1 and CDR2: SEHNR and FQNEAQ (reference sequence). V lost 5 bases and J lost 1, with 12 bases in between. PCR employed 60 Vbeta and 13 Jbeta primers. In the original analysis: Around 83 million unique TCR beta chains, about 12 million shared, were counted in a later analysis. Profiled with immunoSEQ multiplex PCR; TCRdb holds only in-frame clones, not every one. For V, J and clone size, that table is used; D and trimming come from the DNA. The profile shows 150,000 to 200,000 clones, around 80% of them singletons. Regarding this clone: Its antigen is still unknown.

This chain connects TRBV7-9 to TRBJ1-5; TRBD1 might be the D (6 bases). Sequences were obtained from PBMCs. This TCR was sampled from a woman in her thirties in good health and CMV-seropositive. CDR3 region: CASSAQGGSNQPQHF. The CDR3 DNA sequence: TGTGCCAGCAGCGCACAGGGAGGGAGCAATCAGCCCCAGCATTTT.